The 22 T cell receptor beta chains presented below share a single source sample, sequenced in a study of blood T cell repertoires in COVID-19. Sequencing was performed with immunoSEQ multiplex PCR; in TCRdb, only in-frame clones are kept and a portion is missing. The sample yields 90,000 to 100,000 clones, about 84% seen once. The sequencing input was peripheral blood. The receptors stem from a woman aged 80 or over with acute or convalescent COVID-19.

V usage is TRBV6-6 and J usage is TRBJ1-5; perhaps TRBD1 as D (5 bases). In germline, CDR1 is MNHNY, CDR2 SVGAGI (reference sequence). The CDR3 has 15 amino acids. Trimming cost V 2 bases and J 1 base, with 9 bases left between them. The DNA of the CDR3 is TGTGCCAGCAGTTACGGGGCCGCGAGCAATCAGCCCCAGCATTTT. Translated, it gives CASSYGAASNQPQHF.

This clone occurred once. V gene TRBV19 combines with J gene TRBJ2-5; TRBD1 might be the D (7 bases). The CDR3 contains 14 residues. CDR1 is LNHDA, CDR2 SQIVND, per germline (reference sequence). With 7 bases removed from V and 5 bases from J, the gap between germline ends came to 17 bases. The CDR3 nucleotides are TGTGCCAGTAATCCCGGAGGGGGCGGGGAGACCCAGTACTTC. Translation gives CASNPGGGGETQYF. The whole variable domain, filled in from reference TRBV19 and TRBJ2-5, reads DGGITQSPKYLFRKEGQNVTLSCEQNLNHDAMYWYRQDPGQGLRLIYYSQIVNDFQKGDIAEGYSVSREKKESFPLTVTSAQKNPTAFYLCASNPGGGGETQYFGPGTRLLVL.

The V and J genes are TRBV7-4 and TRBJ1-5; no reliable D call. With 2 bases removed from V and 0 bases from J, the gap between germline ends came to 11 bases. Per the germline V gene, CDR1 is SGHVT and CDR2 is SQSDAQ. The CDR3 spans 16 residues. The CDR3 sequence: CASSLLAGYSNQPQHF. As DNA, the CDR3 is TGTGCCAGCAGCTTATTGGCCGGGTATAGCAATCAGCCCCAGCATTTT.

The V and J genes are TRBV7-7 and TRBJ2-3, with 8 bases matching TRBD1. Trimming took 6 bases from V and 5 from J; bases not matched to a gene: 4. Germline loops: CDR1 SSHAT, CDR2 FNYEAQ (reference sequence). The CDR3 extends over 13 amino acids. DNA of the CDR3: TGTGCCAGCAGTCCCGGACAGGGAGATACGCAGTATTTT. This gives the protein CASSPGQGDTQYF.

The CDR3 loop is CASSPEGRPNSPLHF. CDR3 sequence (DNA): TGTGCCAGCAGCCCGGAGGGACGGCCGAATTCACCCCTCCACTTT. V and J are TRBV5-5 and TRBJ1-6, with a weak D call TRBD1 (5 bases). Per germline, CDR1 SGHKS and CDR2 YYEKEE (reference sequence). Trimming cost V 4 bases and J 7 bases, with 15 bases left between them. This CDR3 contains 15 residues.

The chain is built from TRBV18 and TRBJ2-3, with D uncertain. The V end was cut by 6 bases, the J end by 3 bases, with 19 bases between. CDR1 and CDR2 (germline): KGHSH, LQKENI. The CDR3 is 16 residues long. CDR3 DNA: TGTGCCAGCTCTCAATTCGCCCGGGTTGGAACAGATACGCAGTATTTT. This encodes CASSQFARVGTDTQYF.

This clone has just one count. The chain joins TRBV5-4 to TRBJ2-2, with TRBD1 as a possible D gene (5 bases). Trimming cost V 4 bases and J 0 bases, with 13 bases left between them. There are 16 residues in the CDR3. CDR1 and CDR2 from the germline V gene are SGHNT and YYREEE (reference sequence). CDR3 nucleotide sequence: TGTGCCAGCAGCCCGAGACAGATTGCGAACACCGGGGAGCTGTTTTTT. Translation: CASSPRQIANTGELFF.

The V call is TRBV18, the J call TRBJ1-6, with D perhaps matching TRBD1 (6 bases). There are 13 residues in the CDR3. The V and J ends lost 3 bases and 10 bases respectively, with 10 bases between them. Germline CDR1 reads KGHSH; CDR2 reads LQKENI. The CDR3 sequence is CASSPGARSPLHF. CDR3 nucleotides: TGTGCCAGCTCACCGGGGGCCAGATCACCCCTCCACTTT.

Only a few counts were recorded for this clone. The rearrangement uses TRBV27 and TRBJ1-3, with D perhaps TRBD1 (6 bases). Germline V gene data show CDR1 as MNHEY and CDR2 as SMNVEV (reference sequence). The CDR3 is 13 residues long. With 6 bases removed from V and 7 bases from J, the gap between germline ends came to 13 bases. The CDR3 region is CASSPQRGNTIYF. The CDR3 DNA reads as TGTGCCAGCAGCCCCCAGAGGGGGAACACCATATATTTT.

The table lists this clone with a few counts. The chain has TRBV18 and TRBJ1-3, with a weak D call TRBD1 (6 bases). The CDR3 consists of 14 residues. Trimming left V 4 bases short and J 2 bases short, with 9 bases between. Germline lookup yields CDR1 KGHSH and CDR2 LQKENI. CDR3 nucleotide sequence: TGTGCCAGCTCACGAGGGGGAACTGGAAACACCATATATTTT. Translated, it gives CASSRGGTGNTIYF.

In DNA, the CDR3 is TGTGCCAGCAGAAGAGGACAGGGCCTAGCCAAAAACATTCAGTACTTC. Protein product: CASRRGQGLAKNIQYF. The chain recombines TRBV2 with TRBJ2-4, with 8 bases identical to TRBD1. The CDR3 has 16 amino acids. CDR1 and CDR2 from the germline V gene are SNHLY and FYNNEI. The junction had 7 bases not matched to a gene; V was cut back by 6 bases and J by 0 bases.

This sequence joins TRBV3-1 (or the pseudogene TRBV3-2) and TRBJ1-1; 8 bases are a match to TRBD1. Germline V lookup: CDR1 LGHDT, CDR2 YNNKEL (reference sequence). The CDR3 runs to 14 residues. The junction had 9 bases not matched to a gene; V was cut back by 1 base and J by 11 bases. For the CDR3, the DNA is TGTGCCAGCAGCCAAGGCCACAGGGGGGGGCTGGCTTTCTTT. This sequence encodes CASSQGHRGGLAFF.

The chain combines TRBV9 with TRBJ2-7; 11 bases agree with TRBD2. Germline V gives CDR1 SGDLS, CDR2 YYNGEE. The V gene end was trimmed by 0 bases and the J gene end by 4 bases; junction bases not matched to a gene: 6. This CDR3 region has 16 residues. The CDR3 sequence: CASSVVPSGGRYEQYV. For the CDR3, the DNA is TGTGCCAGCAGCGTAGTTCCTAGCGGGGGGAGATACGAGCAGTACGTC.

The CDR3 reads CASGGQSQETQYF. DNA of the CDR3: TGTGCCAGCGGGGGACAGTCGCAAGAGACCCAGTACTTC. This chain joins TRBV28 and TRBJ2-5, with 7 positions matching TRBD1. Per the germline V gene, CDR1 is MDHEN and CDR2 is SYDVKM. Germline trimming cut 8 bases from V and 2 bases from J; bases unmatched to any gene: 5. CDR3 length: 13 amino acids.

The rearrangement joins TRBV2 to TRBJ1-5; D not resolved. V was clipped by 6 bases and J by 4 bases, with 13 bases between them. The CDR3 contains 14 residues. The germline V gene encodes CDR1 SNHLY and CDR2 FYNNEI. CDR3 residues: CASRPDPGNQPQHF. The DNA of the CDR3 is TGTGCCAGCAGACCCGATCCGGGGAATCAGCCCCAGCATTTT.

The CDR3, as DNA: TGTGCCAGTCGGGGGGGGCAGTTCTCGAATCAGCCCCAGCATTTT. Its protein is CASRGGQFSNQPQHF. This chain links TRBV28 with TRBJ1-5; D is possibly TRBD1 (6 bases). Germline CDR1 is MDHEN and CDR2 is SYDVKM. CDR3 size: 15 residues. V shed 9 bases and J shed 4 bases, with 19 bases lying between them.

The rearrangement joins TRBV6-5 to TRBJ1-6; 8 bases map to TRBD1. V shed 5 bases and J 9 bases; nucleotides not matched to a gene: 6. The CDR3 sequence is 14 residues long. The V gene's germline CDR1 is MNHEY and CDR2 SVGAGI. As DNA, the CDR3 is TGTGCCAGCAGTCCGGACAGGGTCCTTTCACCCCTCCACTTT. Translated, it gives CASSPDRVLSPLHF.

The chain recombines TRBV18 with TRBJ1-1; D not resolved. CDR3 length: 13 amino acids. Deletions cut 2 bases from V and 3 bases from J, with 7 bases between. CDR1 KGHSH and CDR2 LQKENI come from the germline V gene. CDR3 nucleotides: TGTGCCAGCTCACCAAGAGGAGACACTGAAGCTTTCTTT. This sequence encodes CASSPRGDTEAFF.

The rearrangement uses TRBV3-1 (or the pseudogene TRBV3-2) and TRBJ1-1, with 10 bases that match TRBD1. Germline trimming cut 4 bases from V and 1 base from J; bases unmatched to any gene: 6. Germline assignment: CDR1 LGHDT and CDR2 YNNKEL (reference sequence). The CDR3 consists of 16 residues. CDR3 DNA sequence: TGTGCCAGCAGCCCACACGACAGGGGGCGGAACACTGAAGCTTTCTTT. Residues: CASSPHDRGRNTEAFF.

The chain recombines TRBV6-5 with TRBJ1-5, with no clear D. CDR1 and CDR2 from the germline V gene are MNHEY and SVGAGI. Trimming cost V 10 bases and J 3 bases, with 13 bases left between them. The CDR3 length is 13 residues. DNA of the CDR3: TGTGCCACCGTCGGGAGGGACAATCAGCCCCAGCATTTT. Protein sequence: CATVGRDNQPQHF.

V gene TRBV6-5 combines with J gene TRBJ1-2; the D is unclear. The CDR3 consists of 15 residues. CDR1 and CDR2 from the germline V gene are MNHEY and SVGAGI. V lost 5 bases and J lost 0, with 13 bases in between. CDR3 DNA: TGTGCCAGCAGTCCCCGGTCGCCTCCTAACTATGGCTACACCTTC. Translating it yields CASSPRSPPNYGYTF.

The chain joins TRBV4-3 to TRBJ2-3; 7 nucleotides agree with TRBD2. With V trimmed by 0 bases and J by 1 base, 4 bases remained unmatched. CDR1 LGHNA and CDR2 YSLEER come from the germline V gene. The CDR3 is 16 residues long. CDR3 nucleotides: TGCGCCAGCAGCCAAGACGGGACTAAGGGCACAGATACGCAGTATTTT. Protein sequence: CASSQDGTKGTDTQYF.